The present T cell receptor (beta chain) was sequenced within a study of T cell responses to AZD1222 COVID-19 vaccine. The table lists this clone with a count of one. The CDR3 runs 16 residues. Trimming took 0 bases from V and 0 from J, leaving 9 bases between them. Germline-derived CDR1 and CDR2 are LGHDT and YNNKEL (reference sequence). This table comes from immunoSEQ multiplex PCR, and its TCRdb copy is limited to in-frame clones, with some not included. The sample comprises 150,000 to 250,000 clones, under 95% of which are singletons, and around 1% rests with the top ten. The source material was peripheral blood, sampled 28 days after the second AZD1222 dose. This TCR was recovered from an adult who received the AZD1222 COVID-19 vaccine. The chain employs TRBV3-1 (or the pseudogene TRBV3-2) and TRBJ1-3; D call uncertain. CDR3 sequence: CASSQDPGHSGNTIYF. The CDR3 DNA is TGTGCCAGCAGCCAAGATCCCGGGCACTCTGGAAACACCATATATTTT.